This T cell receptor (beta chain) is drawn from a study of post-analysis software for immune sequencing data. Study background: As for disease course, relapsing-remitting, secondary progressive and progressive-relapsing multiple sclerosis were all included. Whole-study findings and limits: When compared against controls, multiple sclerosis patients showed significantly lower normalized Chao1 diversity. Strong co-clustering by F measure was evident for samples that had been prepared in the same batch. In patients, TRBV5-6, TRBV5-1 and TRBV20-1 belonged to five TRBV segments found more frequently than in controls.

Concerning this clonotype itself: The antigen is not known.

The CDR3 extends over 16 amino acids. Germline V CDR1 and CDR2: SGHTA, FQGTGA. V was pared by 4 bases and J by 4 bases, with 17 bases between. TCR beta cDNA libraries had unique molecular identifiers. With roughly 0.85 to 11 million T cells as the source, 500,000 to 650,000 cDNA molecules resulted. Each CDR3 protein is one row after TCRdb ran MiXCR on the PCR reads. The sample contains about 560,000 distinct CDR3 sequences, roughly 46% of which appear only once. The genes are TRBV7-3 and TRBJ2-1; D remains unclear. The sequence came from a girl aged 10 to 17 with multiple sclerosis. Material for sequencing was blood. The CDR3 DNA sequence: TGTGCCAGCAGCTCGAGGTCCGGCGAGTCTTACAATGAGCAGTTCTTC. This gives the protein CASSSRSGESYNEQFF. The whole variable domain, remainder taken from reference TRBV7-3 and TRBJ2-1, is GAGVSQTPSNKVTEKGKYVELRCDPISGHTALYWYRQSLGQGPEFLIYFQGTGAADDSGLPNDRFFAVRPEGSVSTLKIQRTERGDSAVYLCASSSRSGESYNEQFFGPGTRLTVL.